The 7 T cell receptor beta chains listed next were all sequenced from one sample in a study of T cell repertoires in cytomegalovirus infection. One entry per CDR3 protein results from TCRdb running MiXCR on the reads. Found here are about 330,000 distinct CDR3 sequences, roughly 9.5% of them singletons; the top ten hold approximately 4.7%. Material for sequencing was PBMCs. These receptors all stem from a human donor in good health (CMV status not recorded). Some clones in this sample may be carry-over from other donors' samples.

This clonotype was detected only a few times. The rearrangement joins TRBV7-2 to TRBJ2-3; a weak D match, TRBD1 (5 bases). Germline loops: CDR1 SGHTA, CDR2 FQGNSA. This CDR3 contains 13 residues. Trimming cost V 5 bases and J 2 bases, with 8 bases left between them. The CDR3 bases are TGTGCCAGCAGCCGTGGGGCCACAGATACGCAGTATTTT. Its protein product is CASSRGATDTQYF.

The chain links TRBV14 to TRBJ1-1, with D unresolved. The CDR3 totals 14 residues. Between the trimmed V and J ends, which lost 0 bases and 7 bases, there was a span of 12 bases. CDR1 and CDR2 (germline): SGHDN, FVKESK. The CDR3 DNA reads as TGTGCCAGCAGCCAAGAGGGTTCCAGAAGTGAAGCTTTCTTT. Translation: CASSQEGSRSEAFF.

This clonotype was seen many times. The chain is built from TRBV7-2 and TRBJ2-5; D is possibly TRBD2 (6 bases). The CDR3 sequence is 15 residues long. V lost 0 bases and J lost 4, with 12 bases in between. From germline, CDR1 is SGHTA and CDR2 FQGNSA. The CDR3 coding sequence is TGTGCCAGCAGCTTAGCGGGGGGACCTCGAGAGACCCAGTACTTC. Residues: CASSLAGGPRETQYF.

This clonotype was seen a handful of times. The chain employs TRBV18 and TRBJ1-2; D may be TRBD1 (6 bases). The CDR3 covers 14 residues. Germline V gene data show CDR1 as KGHSH and CDR2 as LQKENI. The V end was cut by 4 bases, the J end by 1 base, with 10 bases between. This CDR3 is CASSQRTVNYGYTF. The CDR3 nucleotides are TGTGCCAGCTCACAGAGGACAGTTAACTATGGCTACACCTTC. The full variable domain, rest sourced from reference TRBV18 and TRBJ1-2, is NAGVMQNPRHLVRRRGQEARLRCSPMKGHSHVYWYRQLPEEGLKFMVYLQKENIIDESGMPKERFSAEFPKEGPSILRIQQVVRGDSAAYFCASSQRTVNYGYTFGSGTRLTVV.

The chain links TRBV6-2 or TRBV6-3 to TRBJ2-7; D remains unclear. The germline gives CDR1 MNHEY, CDR2 SVGEGT. V dropped 10 bases and J dropped 5 bases, with 12 bases sitting between them. The CDR3 consists of 11 residues. CDR3 sequence (DNA): TGTGCCACCACATCAACAGACGAGCAGTACTTC. It specifies CATTSTDEQYF.

This clonotype showed up just a few times. The chain links TRBV27 to TRBJ1-2; D might be TRBD1 (6 bases). The CDR3 spans 15 residues. Germline V gene lookup returns CDR1 MNHEY and CDR2 SMNVEV (reference sequence). V lost 6 bases and J 2 bases, leaving 16 bases between the germline ends. In DNA, the CDR3 is TGTGCCAGCAGATATAGGGGGAGCCCCAACTATGGCTACACCTTC. Protein sequence: CASRYRGSPNYGYTF.

This clonotype occurred a few times. This rearrangement joins TRBV9 to TRBJ1-2, with a possible D match to TRBD1 (5 bases). Trimming removed 0 bases from V and 5 bases from J, with 8 bases in between. The CDR3 is 13 amino acids. Germline V CDR1 and CDR2: SGDLS, YYNGEE. CDR3 in amino acids: CASSVGGIYGYTF. CDR3 coding DNA: TGTGCCAGCAGCGTAGGGGGCATTTATGGCTACACCTTC.